These 21 T cell receptor beta chains came from one sample sequenced in a study of response to subunit inactivated influenza vaccine. From the RT-PCR reads, TCRdb called clonotypes with MiXCR, one entry per CDR3 protein. The table shows over 400,000 distinct CDR3 sequences, with under 15% occurring only once. The specimen comprised PBMCs from blood, sampled about 40 days after vaccination. Receptors originate from a man aged 50 to 60 who received an inactivated influenza vaccine.

A single count supports this clonotype. The V and J genes are TRBV20-1 and TRBJ2-2; D gene ambiguous. Germline V CDR1 and CDR2: DFQATT, SNEGSKA (reference sequence). CDR3 length: 14 amino acids. V was trimmed by 5 bases and J by 3 bases, leaving 13 bases between them. In nucleotides, the CDR3 is TGCAGTGCTGACGACAAAAAGGACACCGGGGAGCTGTTTTTT. It yields the protein CSADDKKDTGELFF.

This clonotype has a count of ten or more. The J gene is TRBJ2-7, the V gene TRBV7-8; D possibly corresponds to TRBD1 (6 bases). Deletions cut 1 base from V and 6 bases from J, with 10 bases between. Looked up from germline, CDR1 is SGHVS and CDR2 is FQNEAQ. The CDR3 loop spans 13 amino acids. CDR3 residues: CASSLEAGAEQYF. CDR3 DNA: TGTGCCAGCAGCTTAGAGGCAGGGGCCGAGCAGTACTTC.

This clonotype showed up many times. V usage is TRBV5-1 and J usage is TRBJ2-1; TRBD2 matches 8 bases. Germline trimming cut 0 bases from V and 7 bases from J; bases unmatched to any gene: 3. The CDR3 spans 14 residues. Germline CDR1 is SGHRS and CDR2 is YFSETQ. The chain's CDR3 is CASSLASGQNEQFF. The DNA for the CDR3 is TGCGCCAGCAGCTTGGCTAGCGGGCAAAATGAGCAGTTCTTC.

This clonotype has only a few counts. The gene calls are TRBV5-1 and TRBJ2-5; 9 nucleotides line up with TRBD1. J lost 5 bases, V lost 4 bases, and 9 bases had no gene match. The germline gives CDR1 SGHRS, CDR2 YFSETQ. The CDR3 is made up of 15 amino acids. CDR3 in DNA: TGCGCCAGCAGCGAGAACAGGGGGCAGGTTGAGACCCAGTACTTC. Its protein product is CASSENRGQVETQYF.

This clonotype has a count of ten or more. This chain links TRBV11-2 with TRBJ2-7, with D maybe TRBD2 (5 bases). The CDR3 is 13 residues long. With 4 bases removed from V and 6 bases from J, the gap between germline ends came to 13 bases. Germline CDR1 reads SGHAT; CDR2 reads FQNNGV. This chain's CDR3 is CASSYGLGVEQYF. The CDR3 region has the DNA TGTGCCAGCAGCTATGGTCTCGGGGTCGAGCAGTACTTC.

This clonotype has a handful of counts. The chain employs TRBV6-2 or TRBV6-3 and TRBJ1-6; D call uncertain. Trimming removed 2 bases at V and 0 bases at J, with 8 bases between. Looked up from germline, CDR1 is MNHEY and CDR2 is SVGEGT. CDR3 length: 16 residues. The CDR3 is CASSYRGSSYNSPLHF. As DNA, the CDR3 is TGTGCCAGCAGTTACCGAGGGAGCTCCTATAATTCACCCCTCCACTTT.

This clonotype has just a few counts. The chain combines TRBV28 with TRBJ2-2; 7 positions match TRBD1. The V gene's germline CDR1 is MDHEN and CDR2 SYDVKM. Trimming took 6 bases from V and 5 from J; bases not matched to a gene: 3. The CDR3 has 13 residues. The CDR3 reads CASREQGTGELFF. The CDR3 DNA reads as TGTGCCAGCAGGGAACAGGGGACCGGGGAGCTGTTTTTT.

In this sample, this clonotype turned up many times. The chain links TRBV20-1 to TRBJ2-2; D not certain. The CDR3 runs 12 residues. Trimming cost V 3 bases and J 0 bases, with 2 bases left between them. CDR1 is DFQATT and CDR2 is SNEGSKA in the germline V gene (reference sequence). In DNA, the CDR3 is TGCAGTGCTAGCGCGAACACCGGGGAGCTGTTTTTT. This sequence encodes CSASANTGELFF.

V usage is TRBV9 and J usage is TRBJ2-7; 7 positions match TRBD2. Germline values: CDR1 SGDLS, CDR2 YYNGEE. Trimming at V came to 4 bases and at J to 1 base, leaving 8 bases not matched to a gene. This CDR3 comprises 15 residues. CDR3: CASSPREEPSYEQYF. In nucleotides, the CDR3 is TGTGCCAGCAGCCCCCGGGAGGAGCCTTCCTACGAGCAGTACTTC.

This chain connects TRBV7-2 to TRBJ2-5, with TRBD1 as a possible D gene (5 bases). CDR3 length equals 13 residues. Between the trimmed V and J ends, which lost 5 bases and 5 bases, there was a span of 12 bases. CDR1 SGHTA and CDR2 FQGNSA come from the germline V gene. CDR3 bases: TGTGCCAGCAGCCGACCAGGGTTTGAGACCCAGTACTTC. Protein product: CASSRPGFETQYF. Drawing the rest from reference TRBV7-2 and TRBJ2-5, the complete variable domain is GAGVSQSPSNKVTEKGKDVELRCDPISGHTALYWYRQSLGQGLEFLIYFQGNSAPDKSGLPSDRFSAERTGGSVSTLTIQRTQQEDSAVYLCASSRPGFETQYFGPGTRLLVL.

This clonotype was observed a few times. The chain combines TRBV25-1 with TRBJ1-2, with TRBD1 as a possible D gene (6 bases). The CDR3 has 13 amino acids. The germline V gene encodes CDR1 MGHDK and CDR2 SYGVNS. V was shortened by 3 bases and J by 8 bases, with 13 bases between the two germline ends. CDR3 nucleotides: TGTGCCAGCAGTGACTGGGGGGCCGGAGGCTACACCTTC. As protein: CASSDWGAGGYTF.

This clonotype was counted between two and nine times. The J gene is TRBJ2-1, the V gene TRBV7-9; 7 nucleotides match TRBD1. Germline V lookup: CDR1 SEHNR, CDR2 FQNEAQ (reference sequence). The trim removed 7 bases at V and 8 bases at J, leaving 14 bases unmatched. This CDR3 is built from 15 residues. The CDR3 DNA sequence: TGTGCCAGCACCGGGGTAAGGGACAGTGTCCATGAGCAGTTCTTC. Protein: CASTGVRDSVHEQFF. The full variable domain, with the rest looked up from reference TRBV7-9 and TRBJ2-1, is DTGVSQNPRHKITKRGQNVTFRCDPISEHNRLYWYRQTLGQGPEFLTYFQNEAQLEKSRLLSDRFSAERPKGSFSTLEIQRTEQGDSAMYLCASTGVRDSVHEQFFGPGTRLTVL.

The genes are TRBV30 and TRBJ2-5, with no clear D. Looked up from germline, CDR1 is GTSNPN and CDR2 is SVGIG (reference sequence). V was pared by 2 bases and J by 5 bases, with 3 bases between. The CDR3 loop spans 10 amino acids. In DNA form, the CDR3 reads TGTGCCTGGAGTACGGAGACCCAGTACTTC. Translating gives CAWSTETQYF.

This sequence joins TRBV20-1 and TRBJ2-5; TRBD2 matches at 9 bases. This CDR3 contains 17 residues. J lost 0 bases, V lost 8 bases, and 16 bases had no gene match. The germline V gene has CDR1 DFQATT and CDR2 SNEGSKA (reference sequence). As DNA, the CDR3 is TGCAGTTCCTGGGCGGGAGGGCCCGTTTGGGACCAAGAGACCCAGTACTTC. Its translation is CSSWAGGPVWDQETQYF.

This clonotype was observed at least ten times. V is TRBV12-3 or TRBV12-4 and J is TRBJ2-3, with 9 positions matching TRBD2. CDR3 length: 17 residues. The V and J ends lost 6 bases and 0 bases, in that order; junction bases with no gene match: 10. CDR3 DNA: TGTGCCAGCAGCGGAAATAGCGGGAGTGGGAGCACAGATACGCAGTATTTT. Translation gives CASSGNSGSGSTDTQYF.

This clonotype was counted only a few times. This chain links TRBV12-3 or TRBV12-4 with TRBJ2-7, with 13 bases matching TRBD2. The CDR3 is 16 residues long. With 6 bases clipped from V and 4 bases from J, the junction kept 9 bases outside the gene matches. CDR3 DNA: TGTGCCAGCAGCTCCGAACTAGCGGGGGGGTGGTACGAGCAGTACTTC. It encodes CASSSELAGGWYEQYF.

This clonotype came up a few times. V gene TRBV11-2 combines with J gene TRBJ2-7, with D uncertain. The germline CDR1 and CDR2 sequences are SGHAT and FQNNGV. The CDR3 is 15 residues long. Trimming removed 0 bases from V and 0 bases from J, with 9 bases in between. CDR3 amino acids: CASSLEAAPSYEQYF. The CDR3 region has the DNA TGTGCCAGCAGCTTAGAGGCAGCCCCCTCCTACGAGCAGTACTTC. The full variable domain, in which reference TRBV11-2 and TRBJ2-7 provide the parts outside the CDR3, is EAGVAQSPRYKIIEKRQSVAFWCNPISGHATLYWYQQILGQGPKLLIQFQNNGVVDDSQLPKDRFSAERLKGVDSTLKIQPAKLEDSAVYLCASSLEAAPSYEQYFGPGTRLTVT.

This clonotype was seen at least ten times. The chain recombines TRBV5-5 with TRBJ2-2, with 12 positions matching TRBD2. The germline CDR1 and CDR2 sequences are SGHKS and YYEKEE (reference sequence). V lost 0 bases and J lost 9; bases outside the gene matches: 6. The CDR3 is made up of 16 amino acids. The CDR3 protein is CASSLDGLAGIRELFF. As DNA, the CDR3 is TGTGCCAGCAGCTTGGATGGACTAGCGGGAATAAGGGAGCTGTTTTTT.

This chain connects TRBV12-3 or TRBV12-4 to TRBJ2-3; 9 positions agree with TRBD1. There are 17 residues in the CDR3. Trimming took 2 bases from V and 5 from J; bases not matched to a gene: 11. Here the CDR3 DNA reads TGTGCCAGCAGTTTAAGTCCACACAGGGGGCATGGAGATACGCAGTATTTT. Translation gives CASSLSPHRGHGDTQYF.

This clonotype was counted many times. The CDR3 sequence: CATSNTGTPGWAQHF. Here the CDR3 DNA reads TGTGCCACCAGCAACACCGGGACACCGGGTTGGGCCCAGCATTTT. The chain carries TRBV15 and TRBJ1-5, with D perhaps TRBD1 (6 bases). CDR3 length: 15 amino acids. From germline, CDR1 is LNHNV and CDR2 YYDKDF (reference sequence). Trimming left V 4 bases short and J 11 bases short, with 21 bases between. Full variable domain (outside the CDR3, taken from reference TRBV15 and TRBJ1-5): DAMVIQNPRYQVTQFGKPVTLSCSQTLNHNVMYWYQQKSSQAPKLLFHYYDKDFNNEADTPDNFQSRRPNTSFCFLDIRSPGLGDTAMYLCATSNTGTPGWAQHFGDGTRLSIL.

In its sample, this clonotype was seen many times. This chain links TRBV5-1 with TRBJ2-2, with TRBD1 identical over 9 bases. Per germline, CDR1 SGHRS and CDR2 YFSETQ. V was pared by 4 bases and J by 2 bases, with 3 bases of the junction left unmatched. The CDR3 contains 15 residues. The CDR3 protein is CASSMGQGNTGELFF. DNA of the CDR3: TGCGCCAGCAGCATGGGACAGGGAAACACCGGGGAGCTGTTTTTT.